The 20 T cell receptor beta chains below all came from one sample that was sequenced in a study of PD-L1 blockade in urothelial cancer. Time point denoted: pretreatment peripheral blood. Sequenced by immunoSEQ multiplex PCR; TCRdb stores in-frame clones only, minus some. Among 58,000 or so clones, about four fifths were seen once, and the ten largest hold 3.2%. Specimen: PBMCs, collected around atezolizumab (anti-PD-L1) treatment. These receptors all come from a man aged 65 to 79 with urothelial cancer.

This chain connects TRBV4-1 to TRBJ2-1; D may be TRBD1 (8 bases). Germline CDR1 MGHRA, CDR2 YSYEKL. Trimming took off 4 bases at V and 1 base at J, with 14 bases between the two ends. The CDR3 has 16 amino acids. The CDR3 is CASSRNRGGSYNEQFF. The CDR3 DNA reads as TGCGCCAGCAGCCGCAACAGGGGGGGTTCCTACAATGAGCAGTTCTTC.

This chain joins TRBV29-1 and TRBJ2-1, with 9 positions matching TRBD2. The CDR3 is 12 amino acids. Germline-derived CDR1 and CDR2 are SQVTM and ANQGSEA. The DNA for the CDR3 is TGCAGGGGGGGGACTAGCCACAATGAGCAGTTCTTC. Translating it yields CRGGTSHNEQFF.

The chain links TRBV5-4 to TRBJ2-2, with 7 bases fitting TRBD1. Germline CDR1 and CDR2: SGHNT and YYREEE (reference sequence). Losses at the gene ends were 4 bases for V and 5 bases for J; bases not matched to a gene: 5. CDR3 length equals 14 residues. This CDR3 reads CASSARQGTGELFF. Written as DNA, the CDR3 is TGTGCCAGCAGCGCCCGACAGGGTACCGGGGAGCTGTTTTTT.

The V and J genes are TRBV28 and TRBJ1-2; TRBD1 might be the D (5 bases). Germline V gives CDR1 MDHEN, CDR2 SYDVKM. This CDR3 region has 14 residues. Trimming left V 5 bases short and J 7 bases short, with 17 bases between. The CDR3 loop is CASSPWGGVSGYTF. The CDR3, as DNA: TGTGCCAGCAGTCCGTGGGGAGGGGTCTCTGGCTACACCTTC.

Remarks on this clone: The same CDR3 also results from other DNA sequences found in this sample. The chain carries TRBV5-4 and TRBJ2-1; 11 positions match TRBD1. Germline CDR1 SGHNT, CDR2 YYREEE (reference sequence). V was clipped by 5 bases and J by 3 bases; unmatched bases: 4. This CDR3 is built from 15 residues. CDR3 protein: CASSAGTGGYNEQFF. The DNA for the CDR3 is TGTGCCAGCAGTGCCGGGACAGGGGGCTACAATGAGCAGTTCTTC.

The genes are TRBV5-5 and TRBJ2-7, with D possibly TRBD1 on 6 matching bases. V was clipped by 4 bases and J by 1 base, with 12 bases between them. This CDR3 has 14 residues. Germline assignment: CDR1 SGHKS and CDR2 YYEKEE (reference sequence). CDR3 bases: TGTGCCAGCAGCCAGACAGGAAATTCCTACGAGCAGTACTTC. Translated, it gives CASSQTGNSYEQYF.

The chain carries TRBV7-9 and TRBJ1-1, with unresolved D. There are 13 residues in the CDR3. CDR1 is SEHNR, CDR2 FQNEAQ, per germline (reference sequence). V lost 5 bases and J 4 bases, leaving 11 bases between the germline ends. The CDR3 DNA reads as TGTGCCAGCAGCATGGAGGGAGGCACTGAAGCTTTCTTT. Encoded protein: CASSMEGGTEAFF.

The chain uses TRBV5-4 and TRBJ1-2; no firm D call. Trimming removed 0 bases from V and 8 bases from J, with 17 bases in between. The germline CDR1 and CDR2 sequences are SGHNT and YYREEE (reference sequence). CDR3 size: 15 residues. CDR3 region: CASSLGGTPAVGYTF. In nucleotides, the CDR3 is TGTGCCAGCAGCTTGGGAGGTACCCCGGCAGTAGGCTACACCTTC.

J is TRBJ2-2 and V is TRBV7-6; D perhaps matches TRBD2 (7 bases). The CDR3 totals 16 residues. Germline-derived CDR1 and CDR2 are SGHVS and FNYEAQ. Trimming took off 5 bases at V and 5 bases at J, with 18 bases between the two ends. In DNA form, the CDR3 reads TGTGCCAGCAGCGGGCCGGGGGGCCCCCTTACCGGGGAGCTGTTTTTT. Amino acids: CASSGPGGPLTGELFF.

The rearrangement joins TRBV19 to TRBJ1-4, with 7 bases matching TRBD1. The trim removed 4 bases at V and 2 bases at J, leaving 7 bases unmatched. The CDR3 totals 16 residues. In germline, CDR1 is LNHDA, CDR2 SQIVND (reference sequence). The CDR3 nucleotides read TGTGCCAGTAGTACCCCCCCAGGGGGGACTAATGAAAAACTGTTTTTT. Protein sequence: CASSTPPGGTNEKLFF.

This rearrangement joins TRBV9 to TRBJ2-7; TRBD2 matches 12 bases. This CDR3 has 14 amino acids. Trimming removed 4 bases from V and 5 bases from J; junction bases left unmatched: 4. The germline V gene encodes CDR1 SGDLS and CDR2 YYNGEE. The CDR3 spells CASSIGLAGNEQYF. The CDR3 DNA reads as TGTGCCAGCAGCATCGGACTAGCGGGAAACGAGCAGTACTTC.

This clone has just one count. V usage is TRBV2 and J usage is TRBJ2-3, with 7 nucleotides matching TRBD2. The length of the CDR3 is 14 residues. Trimming took 3 bases from V and 8 from J; bases not matched to a gene: 8. The V gene's germline CDR1 is SNHLY and CDR2 FYNNEI. The CDR3 region is CASSEPSGQGTQYF. In nucleotides, the CDR3 is TGTGCCAGCAGTGAGCCTAGCGGCCAGGGTACGCAGTATTTT.

The sample holds a few counts of this clone. The CDR3 DNA follows: TGTGCCAGCAGCGTCGCAGCGTATCACACAGATACGCAGTATTTT. Its protein product is CASSVAAYHTDTQYF. The chain carries TRBV9 and TRBJ2-3; no reliable D call. The CDR3 totals 15 residues. V was clipped by 2 bases and J by 2 bases, with 12 bases between them. CDR1 and CDR2 from the germline V gene are SGDLS and YYNGEE.

The CDR3 DNA reads TGTGCCAGCCGTACCGGGGTCCTCAATGAGCAGTTCTTC. Translation gives CASRTGVLNEQFF. V gene TRBV28 combines with J gene TRBJ2-1; weak D call: TRBD2 (5 bases). Germline V gene sequence: CDR1 MDHEN, CDR2 SYDVKM. The CDR3 length is 13 residues. V was clipped by 8 bases and J by 6 bases, with 14 bases between them.

As DNA, the CDR3 is TGTGCCTGGAGGACAGGGGGAACCTATGGCTACACCTTC. Translating gives CAWRTGGTYGYTF. V is TRBV30 and J is TRBJ1-2; TRBD1 aligns across 9 bases. V shed 3 bases and J 4 bases; nucleotides not matched to a gene: 3. The CDR3 consists of 13 residues. Germline-derived CDR1 and CDR2 are GTSNPN and SVGIG (reference sequence).

The rearrangement joins TRBV7-9 to TRBJ1-1; 7 nucleotides agree with TRBD1. Trimming at V came to 5 bases and at J to 1 base, leaving 4 bases not matched to a gene. Germline assignment: CDR1 SEHNR and CDR2 FQNEAQ (reference sequence). The CDR3 is 14 residues long. CDR3 protein: CASSGGQENTEAFF. The CDR3 DNA reads as TGTGCCAGCAGCGGAGGACAGGAGAACACTGAAGCTTTCTTT.

This clone came up a few times. This chain links TRBV5-1 with TRBJ2-5; D unresolved. CDR3 size: 15 residues. V was cut by 3 bases and J by 5 bases, with 17 bases left in between. Germline lookup yields CDR1 SGHRS and CDR2 YFSETQ. CDR3 loop: CASSSDGGVGETQYF. For the CDR3, the DNA is TGCGCCAGCAGCTCCGATGGCGGAGTTGGTGAGACCCAGTACTTC.

This clone was counted once. This chain connects TRBV5-1 to TRBJ2-3; no clear D. CDR3 length equals 14 residues. Germline values: CDR1 SGHRS, CDR2 YFSETQ. The V end was cut by 0 bases, the J end by 2 bases, with 7 bases between. CDR3 in amino acids: CASSLERLTDTQYF. CDR3 nucleotides: TGCGCCAGCAGCTTGGAGCGCCTCACAGATACGCAGTATTTT.

V usage is TRBV28 and J usage is TRBJ2-1; D is possibly TRBD1 (6 bases). CDR3 length: 17 amino acids. Per the germline V gene, CDR1 is MDHEN and CDR2 is SYDVKM. V shed 4 bases and J shed 3 bases, with 19 bases lying between them. CDR3 nucleotides: TGTGCCAGCAGTTCGGGTATTATTAGGGACAACTACAATGAGCAGTTCTTC. Amino acids: CASSSGIIRDNYNEQFF.

The gene calls are TRBV2 and TRBJ2-1; 10 bases map to TRBD2. The CDR3 is 15 residues long. The junction had 7 bases not matched to a gene; V was cut back by 4 bases and J by 7 bases. CDR1 is SNHLY, CDR2 FYNNEI, per germline. CDR3 coding DNA: TGTGCCAGCAGTGGGGCTAGCGGGAGAATAAATGAGCAGTTCTTC. The encoded protein is CASSGASGRINEQFF.